What follows is one T cell receptor beta chain and its context. The table came from immunoSEQ multiplex PCR; TCRdb's copy has only in-frame clones and leaves some out. The sample shows about 20,000 clones, roughly 78% of them seen only once. The sample originates from a study of blood T cell repertoires in COVID-19. This CDR3 is 18 amino acids long. The clonotype originates from a man older than 75 with acute or convalescent COVID-19. The material sequenced was peripheral blood. The V and J genes are TRBV12-2 and TRBJ2-3; the DNA was not compared with TRBD2, the D call given in the table. TRBV12-2 is a pseudogene locus. The CDR3 nucleotides are TGTGCAAGTCGCTTAGGTCCACTAGCGGGAGCTAGCACAGATACGCAGTATTTT. It encodes CASRLGPLAGASTDTQYF.